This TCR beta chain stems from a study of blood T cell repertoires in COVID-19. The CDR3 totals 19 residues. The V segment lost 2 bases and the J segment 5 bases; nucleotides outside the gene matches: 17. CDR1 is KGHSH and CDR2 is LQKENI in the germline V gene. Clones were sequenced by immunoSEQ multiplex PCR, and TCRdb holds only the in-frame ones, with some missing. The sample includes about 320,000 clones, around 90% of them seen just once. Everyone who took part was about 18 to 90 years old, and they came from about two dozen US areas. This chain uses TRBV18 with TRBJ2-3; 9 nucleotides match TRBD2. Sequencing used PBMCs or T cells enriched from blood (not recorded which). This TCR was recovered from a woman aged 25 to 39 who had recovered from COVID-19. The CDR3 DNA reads TGTGCCAGCTCACCAATGGGACCGAATGCGGGGGGGCAAGGAGATACGCAGTATTTT. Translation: CASSPMGPNAGGQGDTQYF.